These 32 T cell receptor beta chains were sequenced from one sample in a study of blood T cell repertoires in COVID-19. The protocol was immunoSEQ multiplex PCR, while the TCRdb copy is restricted to in-frame clones and leaves out a portion. The profile shows 120,000 to 150,000 clones, roughly 84% of them singletons. What was sequenced was peripheral blood. Every receptor here comes from a man aged 30 to 39 with COVID-19, enrolled during active disease.

In regard to this clone: One end of the junction does not line up with germline, which may come from a read error. This rearrangement joins TRBV7-9 to TRBJ2-7; D is ambiguous. CDR3 length: 16 residues. Germline loops: CDR1 SEHNR, CDR2 FQNEAQ (reference sequence). CDR3 DNA: TGTGCCAGCAGCCCAAAAGTTCGTAATGCGTCCTCCGAGCAGTACTTC. Translated, it gives CASSPKVRNASSEQYF. The entire variable domain, with the rest obtained from reference TRBV7-9 and TRBJ2-7, is as follows: DTGVSQNPRHKITKRGQNVTFRCDPISEHNRLYWYRQTLGQGPEFLTYFQNEAQLEKSRLLSDRFSAERPKGSFSTLEIQRTEQGDSAMYLCASSPKVRNASSEQYFGPGTRLTVT.

This clone has more than one count but fewer than ten. This chain joins TRBV6-2 or TRBV6-3 and TRBJ2-7, with D possibly TRBD2 on 6 matching bases. V was clipped by 2 bases and J by 0 bases, with 14 bases between them. CDR3 size: 16 residues. Germline values: CDR1 MNHEY, CDR2 SVGEGT. The CDR3 nucleotides read TGTGCCAGCAGTTACGCTTTAGCGGCGAGCTCCTACGAGCAGTACTTC. The encoded protein is CASSYALAASSYEQYF.

The chain combines TRBV7-9 with TRBJ2-1; D perhaps matches TRBD2 (6 bases). V dropped 0 bases and J dropped 7 bases, with 10 bases sitting between them. Germline CDR1 and CDR2: SEHNR and FQNEAQ (reference sequence). The CDR3 is 14 amino acids. The CDR3 is CASSLAQTRNEQFF. The CDR3 coding sequence is TGTGCCAGCAGCTTAGCGCAGACTAGAAATGAGCAGTTCTTC.

The V gene is TRBV7-2, the J gene TRBJ1-2; no definite D call. Between the trimmed V and J ends, which lost 5 bases and 6 bases, there was a span of 16 bases. This CDR3 has 14 amino acids. Germline V gene data show CDR1 as SGHTA and CDR2 as FQGNSA. The CDR3 region has the DNA TGTGCCAGCAGCCACGGCACGGGAAGGGATGGCTACACCTTC. Translation: CASSHGTGRDGYTF.

This chain links TRBV24-1 with TRBJ2-5; perhaps TRBD1 as D (6 bases). The V and J ends lost 7 bases and 5 bases respectively, with 13 bases between them. Germline CDR1 and CDR2: KGHDR and SFDVKD. The CDR3 covers 13 residues. CDR3 coding DNA: TGTGCCACCAGGTCAGGGGCCCGGGAGACCCAGTACTTC. This translates into CATRSGARETQYF.

The chain links TRBV23-1 to TRBJ2-7, with TRBD2 as a possible D gene (6 bases). TRBV23-1 carries the ORF label, with uncertain function. The CDR3 is made up of 14 amino acids. V was cut by 0 bases and J by 4 bases, with 10 bases left in between. The CDR3 DNA is TGCGCCAGCAGTCAATCGCCGGGGAGGTACGAGCAGTACTTC. This translates into CASSQSPGRYEQYF.

The chain recombines TRBV6-7 with TRBJ1-5; 8 positions agree with TRBD1. TRBV6-7 is an ORF, and what it does is uncertain. CDR3 size: 20 residues. Losses at the gene ends were 0 bases for V and 2 bases for J; bases not matched to a gene: 15. The CDR3 loop is CASSYSIGDRGWRGNQPQHF. The CDR3 DNA sequence: TGTGCCAGCAGTTACTCGATTGGTGACAGGGGTTGGAGGGGCAATCAGCCCCAGCATTTT.

V is TRBV6-4 and J is TRBJ2-5, with 7 bases identical to TRBD1. V was pared by 0 bases and J by 4 bases, with 2 bases of the junction left unmatched. This CDR3 has 14 amino acids. Germline CDR1 reads MRHNA; CDR2 reads SNTAGT. CDR3: CASSDSGGAETQYF. The CDR3 DNA sequence: TGTGCCAGCAGTGACTCAGGGGGCGCAGAGACCCAGTACTTC.

V is TRBV5-1 and J is TRBJ1-1; 7 bases map to TRBD1. V trimming: 6 bases; J trimming: 0 bases; junction bases outside the gene matches: 8. CDR3 size: 15 residues. Looked up from germline, CDR1 is SGHRS and CDR2 is YFSETQ. DNA of the CDR3: TGCGCCAGCAAACCGACAGGGTCCATGAACACTGAAGCTTTCTTT. Translating it yields CASKPTGSMNTEAFF.

The chain links TRBV24-1 to TRBJ2-5, with 7 bases matching TRBD2. J lost 2 bases, V lost 2 bases, and 10 bases had no gene match. The CDR3 has 17 residues. Germline V CDR1 and CDR2: KGHDR, SFDVKD. The CDR3 DNA follows: TGTGCCACCAGTGATTCCCCGGCCGTCGGGGGGCAAGAGACCCAGTACTTC. Translated: CATSDSPAVGGQETQYF.

This chain uses TRBV10-3 with TRBJ1-2; 7 nucleotides agree with TRBD1. V gave up 6 bases and J gave up 0 bases; unmatched junction bases: 4. This CDR3 spans 14 amino acids. Germline loops: CDR1 ENHRY, CDR2 SYGVKD. The CDR3 DNA reads TGTGCCATCAGAGCCAGGGGGTCTAACTATGGCTACACCTTC. Protein: CAIRARGSNYGYTF.

This rearrangement joins TRBV29-1 to TRBJ1-1, with 7 bases lining up with TRBD1. J lost 2 bases, V lost 7 bases, and 10 bases had no gene match. The CDR3 runs 14 residues. Germline CDR1 is SQVTM and CDR2 is ANQGSEA. CDR3 in amino acids: CSAGQGQTNTEAFF. DNA for the CDR3: TGCAGCGCAGGCCAGGGACAGACTAACACTGAAGCTTTCTTT. The entire variable domain, with the rest obtained from reference TRBV29-1 and TRBJ1-1, is as follows: SAVISQKPSRDICQRGTSLTIQCQVDSQVTMMFWYRQQPGQSLTLIATANQGSEATYESGFVIDKFPISRPNLTFSTLTVSNMSPEDSSIYLCSAGQGQTNTEAFFGQGTRLTVV.

The rearrangement uses TRBV10-3 and TRBJ1-6; TRBD1 matches 10 bases. This CDR3 contains 16 residues. The V gene's germline CDR1 is ENHRY and CDR2 SYGVKD. V was pared by 6 bases and J by 0 bases, with 2 bases of the junction left unmatched. CDR3 DNA: TGTGCCATCAGCAGGACAGGGGGCTCCTATAATTCACCCCTCCACTTT. Amino acid sequence: CAISRTGGSYNSPLHF.

The chain recombines TRBV28 with TRBJ1-3, with 7 positions matching TRBD1. This CDR3 has 18 residues. Germline V gives CDR1 MDHEN, CDR2 SYDVKM. V was pared by 8 bases and J by 0 bases, with 16 bases of the junction left unmatched. The CDR3 DNA is TGTGCCAGCGGCAGCCGAGGGGGCCAATCGAGCTCTGGAAACACCATATATTTT. It specifies CASGSRGGQSSSGNTIYF.

The chain uses TRBV2 and TRBJ2-7; 9 positions match TRBD1. In germline, CDR1 is SNHLY, CDR2 FYNNEI. The V and J ends lost 6 bases and 4 bases, in that order; junction bases with no gene match: 4. The CDR3 has 13 amino acids. The CDR3 here is CASRRDRAYEQYF. CDR3 DNA: TGTGCCAGCAGGAGGGACAGGGCGTACGAGCAGTACTTC.

V gene TRBV11-2 combines with J gene TRBJ1-3; 7 bases line up with TRBD1. Germline CDR1 reads SGHAT; CDR2 reads FQNNGV. The junction had 7 bases not matched to a gene; V was cut back by 4 bases and J by 4 bases. The CDR3 totals 15 residues. CDR3 nucleotide sequence: TGTGCCAGCAGCTCATCGACAGGGTCCGGAAACACCATATATTTT. Its translation is CASSSSTGSGNTIYF.

The CDR3 bases are TGTGCCAGCAGTCCACCGACGGGAGGGCCCCAGCATTTT. As protein: CASSPPTGGPQHF. The chain links TRBV6-6 to TRBJ1-5; D is ambiguous. V lost 5 bases, J lost 9 bases, and 14 bases lay in between. The CDR3 has 13 residues. Germline CDR1 and CDR2: MNHNY and SVGAGI (reference sequence).

This chain links TRBV6-5 with TRBJ1-6; D is undetermined. Germline V gene lookup returns CDR1 MNHEY and CDR2 SVGAGI. With 0 bases removed from V and 0 bases from J, the gap between germline ends came to 3 bases. This CDR3 is 15 amino acids long. In DNA form, the CDR3 reads TGTGCCAGCAGTTACTCGAGCTCCTATAATTCACCCCTCCACTTT. This translates into CASSYSSSYNSPLHF.

V is TRBV10-3 and J is TRBJ1-1; unclear D gene. The germline V gene has CDR1 ENHRY and CDR2 SYGVKD. The V end was cut by 2 bases, the J end by 1 base, with 8 bases between. This CDR3 comprises 14 residues. CDR3 nucleotide sequence: TGTGCCATCAGTGAGGGGCAACGGAACACTGAAGCTTTCTTT. Translation gives CAISEGQRNTEAFF.

Here the CDR3 reads CASSPRRVAEQYF. The CDR3 DNA follows: TGTGCCAGCTCACCAAGGAGAGTTGCCGAGCAGTACTTC. The rearrangement joins TRBV18 to TRBJ2-7; D unclear. Germline CDR1 reads KGHSH; CDR2 reads LQKENI. Trimming stripped 2 bases from V and 6 bases from J, with 11 bases between. CDR3 length: 13 amino acids.

This CDR3 is CASSPGQGSQYF. The DNA for the CDR3 is TGTGCCAGCAGCCCGGGACAGGGGAGCCAGTACTTC. V usage is TRBV14 and J usage is TRBJ2-4; 10 bases agree with TRBD1. The CDR3 is made up of 12 amino acids. Germline V lookup: CDR1 SGHDN, CDR2 FVKESK. J was trimmed by 13 bases and V by 4 bases; bases with no gene match: 4.

The rearrangement joins TRBV4-1 to TRBJ2-7; 14 positions agree with TRBD2. The CDR3 is 15 amino acids. From germline, CDR1 is MGHRA and CDR2 YSYEKL. V gave up 4 bases and J gave up 5 bases; unmatched junction bases: 4. The CDR3 is CASSRQGLAGDEQYF. The CDR3 nucleotides are TGCGCCAGCAGCCGTCAGGGACTAGCGGGAGACGAGCAGTACTTC.

The chain combines TRBV11-1 with TRBJ1-1; a weak D match, TRBD1 (6 bases). V lost 5 bases, J lost 1 base, and 14 bases lay in between. CDR1 SGHAT and CDR2 FQDESV come from the germline V gene (reference sequence). The CDR3 loop spans 15 amino acids. The CDR3 here is CASSTNGGANTEAFF. Here the CDR3 DNA reads TGTGCCAGCAGCACAAATGGGGGGGCGAACACTGAAGCTTTCTTT.

The genes are TRBV30 and TRBJ1-5; the D gene is possibly TRBD1 (6 bases). The CDR3 spans 14 residues. In germline, CDR1 is GTSNPN, CDR2 SVGIG (reference sequence). With 3 bases removed from V and 5 bases from J, the gap between germline ends came to 14 bases. CDR3 residues: CAWSRGGGDQPQHF. As DNA, the CDR3 is TGTGCCTGGAGCCGAGGGGGGGGTGATCAGCCCCAGCATTTT.

The chain recombines TRBV29-1 with TRBJ2-1; TRBD2 is a possible D gene (6 bases). Trimming removed 6 bases from V and 6 bases from J, with 18 bases in between. CDR1 and CDR2 (germline): SQVTM, ANQGSEA. This CDR3 region has 14 residues. This CDR3 reads CSVRDSPWGNEQFF. The CDR3 DNA reads as TGCAGCGTCCGGGACTCTCCTTGGGGCAATGAGCAGTTCTTC.

This sequence joins TRBV19 and TRBJ2-6; unclear D gene. The germline V and J ends were trimmed by 6 bases and 1 base, with 7 bases remaining between them. The germline gives CDR1 LNHDA, CDR2 SQIVND (reference sequence). The CDR3 has 14 amino acids. DNA for the CDR3: TGTGCCAGTAGCTTAGTGTCTGGGGCCAACGTCCTGACTTTC. It specifies CASSLVSGANVLTF.

The chain joins TRBV3-1 (or the pseudogene TRBV3-2) to TRBJ2-5, with 12 bases identical to TRBD2. Trimming removed 0 bases from V and 9 bases from J; junction bases left unmatched: 2. The CDR3 loop spans 14 amino acids. Looked up from germline, CDR1 is LGHDT and CDR2 is YNNKEL (reference sequence). CDR3 DNA: TGTGCCAGCAGCCAAGATGCTAGCGGGAGGGCCCAGTACTTC. Its protein is CASSQDASGRAQYF.

The rearrangement links TRBV7-8 to TRBJ1-2; D perhaps matches TRBD1 (6 bases). V gave up 1 base and J gave up 8 bases, with 11 bases separating them. This CDR3 is built from 13 residues. CDR1 SGHVS and CDR2 FQNEAQ come from the germline V gene. The chain's CDR3 is CASSLEQGGGYTF. The CDR3 DNA follows: TGTGCCAGCAGCTTAGAACAGGGCGGGGGCTACACCTTC.

The V call is TRBV13, the J call TRBJ1-1; a possible D gene is TRBD1 (5 bases). The CDR3 is made up of 16 amino acids. The germline V gene has CDR1 PRHDT and CDR2 FYEKMQ (reference sequence). V lost 3 bases to trimming and J lost 1 base, with 15 bases between them. In DNA form, the CDR3 reads TGTGCCAGCAGCTTTCTTGGGGCGCACGCGAACACTGAAGCTTTCTTT. The encoded protein is CASSFLGAHANTEAFF.

DNA for the CDR3: TGTGCCAGCAGCAAAACGGGAGGCGTCGGGGAGACCCAGTACTTC. Translation gives CASSKTGGVGETQYF. This chain connects TRBV21-1 to TRBJ2-5; the D segment call TRBD2 is taken from the table without a DNA check. TRBV21-1 is given as a pseudogene. This CDR3 region has 15 residues.

The chain links TRBV19 to TRBJ2-3; D ambiguous. The V and J ends lost 4 bases and 0 bases respectively, with 8 bases between them. CDR3 size: 14 residues. Per germline, CDR1 LNHDA and CDR2 SQIVND (reference sequence). In nucleotides, the CDR3 is TGTGCCAGTAGTACGTCAACTAGCACAGATACGCAGTATTTT. It is translated as CASSTSTSTDTQYF. The variable domain in full, with the rest retrieved from reference TRBV19 and TRBJ2-3, is DGGITQSPKYLFRKEGQNVTLSCEQNLNHDAMYWYRQDPGQGLRLIYYSQIVNDFQKGDIAEGYSVSREKKESFPLTVTSAQKNPTAFYLCASSTSTSTDTQYFGPGTRLTVL.

The chain uses TRBV18 and TRBJ2-7; D call uncertain. The CDR3 contains 14 residues. Germline values: CDR1 KGHSH, CDR2 LQKENI. V was shortened by 2 bases and J by 0 bases, with 8 bases between the two germline ends. Here the CDR3 reads CASSPWADSYEQYF. DNA of the CDR3: TGTGCCAGCTCACCATGGGCAGACTCCTACGAGCAGTACTTC.